This note documents a single T cell receptor (beta chain) sequence. Its antigen is currently unknown. Germline V lookup: CDR1 MRHNA, CDR2 SNTAGT. The CDR3 length is 13 residues. V gave up 7 bases and J gave up 6 bases, with 13 bases separating them. This sample stems from a study of cytomegalovirus exposure and HLA in healthy donors. Overall study results and limits: An Asian-associated ancestry cluster reportedly showed fewer N-insertions than the approximately 700-donor mean in a later analysis. With later analysis, a missense DCLRE1C variant became linked to TCR beta V- and J-gene trimming.

It was with 60 Vbeta and 13 Jbeta primers that the PCR ran. Assay: immunoSEQ multiplex PCR; the TCRdb copy retains only in-frame clones and omits some. The repertoire consists of roughly 99,000 clones, with 82% occurring once and the leading ten covering less than 3.5%. This chain uses TRBV6-4 with TRBJ1-5; D not resolved. What was sequenced was PBMCs. This receptor was taken from a young man in good health and CMV-seropositive. The CDR3, as DNA: TGTGCCAGCATCCAGGAAAGGTTTCAGCCCCAGCATTTT. Amino acids: CASIQERFQPQHF.